This is a list of T cell receptor beta chains from one sample in a study of cytomegalovirus exposure and HLA in healthy donors. Measured with immunoSEQ multiplex PCR; TCRdb has only the in-frame clones, and not every one. The data show hundreds of thousands of clones, just over 70% seen once. The sequenced material came from PBMCs. The receptors were gathered from a female donor in good health and CMV-seronegative. The CDR3 runs from the conserved cysteine through the conserved F or W. The order of the fields is J gene, V gene, CDR3 length, D gene, clone size, CDR3 DNA, CDR3 protein. D genes are given only for firm matches. Size values are once, few and many counts, or a class for expanded clones, and some rows have none.

j_call: TRBJ2-7
v_call: TRBV9
cdr3_length: 13
d_call: -
clone_size: -
cdr3_nt: TGTGCCAGCAGCGTAGCTACGGGTGGGGAGCAGTACTTC
cdr3_aa: CASSVATGGEQYF

j_call: TRBJ1-2
v_call: TRBV28
cdr3_length: 16
d_call: -
clone_size: -
cdr3_nt: TGTGCCAGCAGTTTATGGGAGGTGGCCAATGTGGGTGGCTACACCTTC
cdr3_aa: CASSLWEVANVGGYTF

j_call: TRBJ2-7
v_call: TRBV10-3
cdr3_length: 15
d_call: -
clone_size: -
cdr3_nt: TGTGCCATCAGTGAGTCTCTGTCAGGGCACCACGAGCAGTACTTC
cdr3_aa: CAISESLSGHHEQYF

j_call: TRBJ2-1
v_call: TRBV4-1
cdr3_length: 14
d_call: TRBD2
clone_size: -
cdr3_nt: TGCGCCAGCAGCCAAGAGAGGGCTAGCGGGTGGCAGTTCTTC
cdr3_aa: CASSQERASGWQFF

j_call: TRBJ2-2
v_call: TRBV4-1
cdr3_length: 15
d_call: -
clone_size: -
cdr3_nt: TGCGCCAGCAGCCAAGTCCCCGGGAACACCGGGGAGCTGTTTTTT
cdr3_aa: CASSQVPGNTGELFF

j_call: TRBJ2-1
v_call: TRBV30
cdr3_length: 17
d_call: TRBD2
clone_size: -
cdr3_nt: TGTGCCTGGACTCCCAGGAGGACTAGCTGGGCCTACAATGAGCAGTTCTTC
cdr3_aa: CAWTPRRTSWAYNEQFF

j_call: TRBJ2-7
v_call: TRBV7-9
cdr3_length: 15
d_call: TRBD2
clone_size: -
cdr3_nt: TGTGCCAGCAGCTTTACCGGGACTAGCCGGGGGGAGCAGTACTTC
cdr3_aa: CASSFTGTSRGEQYF

j_call: TRBJ1-3
v_call: TRBV5-1
cdr3_length: 15
d_call: TRBD1
clone_size: -
cdr3_nt: TGCGCCAGCAGCTTGTTTTCAGGGGGCGGAAACACCATATATTTT
cdr3_aa: CASSLFSGGGNTIYF

j_call: TRBJ1-3
v_call: TRBV7-9
cdr3_length: 13
d_call: -
clone_size: -
cdr3_nt: TGTGCCAGCGGCCTATTGGGAGAAAACACCATATATTTT
cdr3_aa: CASGLLGENTIYF

j_call: TRBJ1-1
v_call: TRBV5-1
cdr3_length: 15
d_call: -
clone_size: -
cdr3_nt: TGCGCCAGCAGCTTGCGGGAGGGGAAAGGCACTGAAGCTTTCTTT
cdr3_aa: CASSLREGKGTEAFF

j_call: TRBJ2-2
v_call: TRBV27
cdr3_length: 15
d_call: TRBD1
clone_size: -
cdr3_nt: TGTGCCAGCAGGGCCGGGACAGGGGGTCCCGGGGAGCTGTTTTTT
cdr3_aa: CASRAGTGGPGELFF

j_call: TRBJ2-3
v_call: TRBV10-3
cdr3_length: 12
d_call: -
clone_size: -
cdr3_nt: TGTGCCATCAGTGCTACCACAGATACGCAGTATTTT
cdr3_aa: CAISATTDTQYF

j_call: TRBJ1-1
v_call: TRBV19
cdr3_length: 10
d_call: -
clone_size: few
cdr3_nt: TGTGCCAGTAGTATACAGGGAGCTTTCTTT
cdr3_aa: CASSIQGAFF

j_call: TRBJ1-1
v_call: TRBV19
cdr3_length: 14
d_call: TRBD1
clone_size: -
cdr3_nt: TGTGCCAGTACAGACAGGGGGTCTAGCACTGAAGCTTTCTTT
cdr3_aa: CASTDRGSSTEAFF

j_call: TRBJ2-7
v_call: TRBV28
cdr3_length: 15
d_call: TRBD1
clone_size: -
cdr3_nt: TGTGCCAGCAGTTCGGGACAGGGCTCCCCCTACGAGCAGTACTTC
cdr3_aa: CASSSGQGSPYEQYF

j_call: TRBJ2-1
v_call: TRBV15
cdr3_length: 17
d_call: -
clone_size: once
cdr3_nt: TGTGCCACCAGCAGAGATCGCACAGCTGGATCCTACAATGAGCAGTTCTTC
cdr3_aa: CATSRDRTAGSYNEQFF

j_call: TRBJ1-2
v_call: TRBV25-1
cdr3_length: 17
d_call: -
clone_size: -
cdr3_nt: TGTGCCAGCAGAGGAACCGGGACACAAAGGTTTTCAGATGGCTACACCTTC
cdr3_aa: CASRGTGTQRFSDGYTF

j_call: TRBJ1-1
v_call: TRBV5-8
cdr3_length: 14
d_call: TRBD1
clone_size: -
cdr3_nt: TGTGCCAGCAGCTCCACAGGGGACTACACTGAAGCTTTCTTT
cdr3_aa: CASSSTGDYTEAFF

j_call: TRBJ2-7
v_call: TRBV7-9
cdr3_length: 17
d_call: TRBD2
clone_size: -
cdr3_nt: TGTGCCAGCAGCTCATCATTACGGGGGGGAGGGCCCTACGAGCAGTACTTC
cdr3_aa: CASSSSLRGGGPYEQYF

j_call: TRBJ2-3
v_call: TRBV6-6
cdr3_length: 14
d_call: -
clone_size: -
cdr3_nt: TGTGCCAGCAGTTACATTCCTAACACAGATACGCAGTATTTT
cdr3_aa: CASSYIPNTDTQYF

j_call: TRBJ2-3
v_call: TRBV5-6
cdr3_length: 14
d_call: TRBD2
clone_size: -
cdr3_nt: TGTGCCAGCAGCCCCCTAGCGGGGTCAGATACGCAGTATTTT
cdr3_aa: CASSPLAGSDTQYF

j_call: TRBJ2-2
v_call: TRBV4-1
cdr3_length: 15
d_call: -
clone_size: -
cdr3_nt: TGCGCCAGCAGCCAAGTCGCAGCGAACACCGGGGAGCTGTTTTTT
cdr3_aa: CASSQVAANTGELFF

j_call: TRBJ2-7
v_call: TRBV2
cdr3_length: 15
d_call: -
clone_size: once
cdr3_nt: TGTGCCAGCAGTGTAGAGGAGAACACCACATCCGAGCAGTACTTC
cdr3_aa: CASSVEENTTSEQYF

j_call: TRBJ1-5
v_call: TRBV6-4
cdr3_length: 19
d_call: TRBD1
clone_size: -
cdr3_nt: TGTGCCAGCAGTGACTTACCGGGACAGCTTAGGCAGAGCAATCAGCCCCAGCATTTT
cdr3_aa: CASSDLPGQLRQSNQPQHF

j_call: TRBJ2-7
v_call: TRBV11-3
cdr3_length: 13
d_call: TRBD2
clone_size: few
cdr3_nt: TGTGCCAGCAGCGCCGTCGGGGGGGGAGAGCAGTACTTC
cdr3_aa: CASSAVGGGEQYF

j_call: TRBJ2-2
v_call: TRBV7-9
cdr3_length: 14
d_call: -
clone_size: -
cdr3_nt: TGTGCCAGCAACAAGGACAGATGGGCCGGGGAGCTGTTTTTT
cdr3_aa: CASNKDRWAGELFF

j_call: TRBJ2-2
v_call: TRBV2
cdr3_length: 13
d_call: -
clone_size: -
cdr3_nt: TGTGCCAGCATGGCTAGAGGCACCGGGGAGCTGTTTTTT
cdr3_aa: CASMARGTGELFF

j_call: TRBJ2-1
v_call: TRBV6-5
cdr3_length: 14
d_call: TRBD1
clone_size: -
cdr3_nt: TGTGCCAGCAGCAGCCGGGACAGGGGGTATGAGCAGTTCTTC
cdr3_aa: CASSSRDRGYEQFF

j_call: TRBJ2-1
v_call: TRBV5-1
cdr3_length: 13
d_call: -
clone_size: -
cdr3_nt: TGCGCCAGCAGCTTGGGGTTCGGGGATGAGCAGTTCTTC
cdr3_aa: CASSLGFGDEQFF

j_call: TRBJ2-3
v_call: TRBV2
cdr3_length: 15
d_call: TRBD2
clone_size: -
cdr3_nt: TGTGCCAGCGGGGGACGAGCGGGAGGCGATGATACGCAGTATTTT
cdr3_aa: CASGGRAGGDDTQYF

j_call: TRBJ1-1
v_call: TRBV5-6
cdr3_length: 13
d_call: -
clone_size: -
cdr3_nt: TGTGCCAGCAGCGCGGGCAGGAGCACTGAAGCTTTCTTT
cdr3_aa: CASSAGRSTEAFF

j_call: TRBJ2-1
v_call: TRBV5-4
cdr3_length: 14
d_call: TRBD1
clone_size: -
cdr3_nt: TGTGCCAGCAGCTTGGTTGCAGGGGGCAATGAGCAGTTCTTC
cdr3_aa: CASSLVAGGNEQFF

j_call: TRBJ2-3
v_call: TRBV2
cdr3_length: 15
d_call: TRBD2
clone_size: -
cdr3_nt: TGTGCCAGCAGATCCCTAGCGGGAAGGTCAGATACGCAGTATTTT
cdr3_aa: CASRSLAGRSDTQYF

j_call: TRBJ2-5
v_call: TRBV6-5
cdr3_length: 15
d_call: -
clone_size: -
cdr3_nt: TGTGCCAGCAGTTACTTCGGGGGTGTCGGGGAGACCCAGTACTTC
cdr3_aa: CASSYFGGVGETQYF

j_call: TRBJ2-7
v_call: TRBV19
cdr3_length: 15
d_call: -
clone_size: -
cdr3_nt: TGTGCCAGTAGCCCGGCCGGGACTGGGGCCTACGAGCAGTACTTC
cdr3_aa: CASSPAGTGAYEQYF

j_call: TRBJ2-7
v_call: TRBV7-9
cdr3_length: 14
d_call: TRBD2
clone_size: -
cdr3_nt: TGTGCCAGCAGCTTGAGCGGGACTAGCTACGAGCAGTACTTC
cdr3_aa: CASSLSGTSYEQYF

j_call: TRBJ2-7
v_call: TRBV27
cdr3_length: 14
d_call: TRBD1
clone_size: once
cdr3_nt: TGTGCCAGCAAGAAAACAGGGGGTCCCTACGAGCAGTACTTC
cdr3_aa: CASKKTGGPYEQYF

j_call: TRBJ2-7
v_call: TRBV28
cdr3_length: 12
d_call: -
clone_size: -
cdr3_nt: TGTGCCAGCAGTTTAACCCAGGGAGAGCAGTACTTC
cdr3_aa: CASSLTQGEQYF

j_call: TRBJ2-1
v_call: TRBV14
cdr3_length: 15
d_call: TRBD2
clone_size: few
cdr3_nt: TGTGCCAGCAGCCCGTTTGGCGGGAGCAACAATGAGCAGTTCTTC
cdr3_aa: CASSPFGGSNNEQFF

j_call: TRBJ2-5
v_call: TRBV27
cdr3_length: 15
d_call: TRBD2
clone_size: -
cdr3_nt: TGTGCCAGCAGCCGAAGCGGGGGGCGCAGGGAGACCCAGTACTTC
cdr3_aa: CASSRSGGRRETQYF

j_call: TRBJ2-2
v_call: TRBV29-1
cdr3_length: 17
d_call: TRBD2
clone_size: once
cdr3_nt: TGCAGCGTTGAAGTCCTGACTAGCGGGAGTGAAACCGGGGAGCTGTTTTTT
cdr3_aa: CSVEVLTSGSETGELFF

j_call: TRBJ2-1
v_call: TRBV10-1
cdr3_length: 14
d_call: TRBD2
clone_size: once
cdr3_nt: TGCGCCAGCAGTAGGGACTACGTTAGCAATGAGCAGTTCTTC
cdr3_aa: CASSRDYVSNEQFF

j_call: TRBJ2-7
v_call: TRBV7-9
cdr3_length: 15
d_call: -
clone_size: -
cdr3_nt: TGTGCCAGCAGCGCGCGAGAGGTCTTTACCTACGAGCAGTACTTC
cdr3_aa: CASSAREVFTYEQYF

j_call: TRBJ1-2
v_call: TRBV6-1
cdr3_length: 14
d_call: -
clone_size: -
cdr3_nt: TGTGCCAGCAGTTCCCTAGGGGGGGCGAAGGTCTACACCTTC
cdr3_aa: CASSSLGGAKVYTF

j_call: TRBJ1-4
v_call: TRBV2
cdr3_length: 14
d_call: -
clone_size: -
cdr3_nt: TGTGCCATACCCTACTCCTTCGCTAATGAAAAACTGTTTTTT
cdr3_aa: CAIPYSFANEKLFF

j_call: TRBJ2-7
v_call: TRBV18
cdr3_length: 13
d_call: -
clone_size: -
cdr3_nt: TGTGCCAGCTCACCACAGACAGCTTACGAGCAGTACTTC
cdr3_aa: CASSPQTAYEQYF

j_call: TRBJ1-1
v_call: TRBV11-3
cdr3_length: 13
d_call: -
clone_size: -
cdr3_nt: TGTGCCAGCAGCCCCCGACAGAACACTGAAGCTTTCTTT
cdr3_aa: CASSPRQNTEAFF

j_call: TRBJ2-2
v_call: TRBV11-2
cdr3_length: 13
d_call: -
clone_size: -
cdr3_nt: TGTGCCAGCAGCTTAGTAGTAGCCGGGGAGCTGTTTTTT
cdr3_aa: CASSLVVAGELFF

j_call: TRBJ1-1
v_call: TRBV4-1
cdr3_length: 14
d_call: -
clone_size: once
cdr3_nt: TGCGCCAGCAGCCAAGAGCAGGGGAGCCCTGAAGCTTTCTTT
cdr3_aa: CASSQEQGSPEAFF

j_call: TRBJ2-1
v_call: TRBV18
cdr3_length: 17
d_call: -
clone_size: few
cdr3_nt: TGTGCCAGCTCACCCCCCCAAGGGGTAGCCTCCTACAATGAGCAGTTCTTC
cdr3_aa: CASSPPQGVASYNEQFF

j_call: TRBJ2-7
v_call: TRBV10-2
cdr3_length: 19
d_call: TRBD2
clone_size: -
cdr3_nt: TGCGCCAGCAGTGAACCGACGACTAGCGGGAGGGCCTGGTCCTACGAGCAGTACTTC
cdr3_aa: CASSEPTTSGRAWSYEQYF

j_call: TRBJ2-2
v_call: TRBV10-3
cdr3_length: 18
d_call: TRBD1
clone_size: -
cdr3_nt: TGTGCCAGCACCCCTAGGTCGGGGACAGGGAGCAACACCGGGGAGCTGTTTTTT
cdr3_aa: CASTPRSGTGSNTGELFF